This TCR beta chain originates from a study of Ad26.COV2.S vaccination and SARS-CoV-2 variants. General study results and limits: Total T cell responses may have been underestimated by the TCR breadth and depth analyses. After vaccination, reports described spike-specific CD8+ and CD4+ T cell responses as showing substantial breadth.

Points on this clone: The antigen remains unidentified.

The method was immunoSEQ multiplex PCR; TCRdb's version includes in-frame clones alone and lacks a portion of them. The sample has about 97,000 clones; over 60% are singletons. In germline, CDR1 is SEHNR, CDR2 FQNEAQ (reference sequence). This CDR3 has 12 amino acids. V lost 6 bases, J lost 9 bases, and 12 bases lay in between. V is TRBV7-9 and J is TRBJ2-1; D is ambiguous. This clonotype originated in a human donor who had recovered from COVID-19. The input for sequencing was peripheral blood, taken after recovery from COVID-19. CDR3 sequence (DNA): TGTGCCAGCAGTTCAGTTTCGCCTGAGCAGTTCTTC. Protein product: CASSSVSPEQFF.